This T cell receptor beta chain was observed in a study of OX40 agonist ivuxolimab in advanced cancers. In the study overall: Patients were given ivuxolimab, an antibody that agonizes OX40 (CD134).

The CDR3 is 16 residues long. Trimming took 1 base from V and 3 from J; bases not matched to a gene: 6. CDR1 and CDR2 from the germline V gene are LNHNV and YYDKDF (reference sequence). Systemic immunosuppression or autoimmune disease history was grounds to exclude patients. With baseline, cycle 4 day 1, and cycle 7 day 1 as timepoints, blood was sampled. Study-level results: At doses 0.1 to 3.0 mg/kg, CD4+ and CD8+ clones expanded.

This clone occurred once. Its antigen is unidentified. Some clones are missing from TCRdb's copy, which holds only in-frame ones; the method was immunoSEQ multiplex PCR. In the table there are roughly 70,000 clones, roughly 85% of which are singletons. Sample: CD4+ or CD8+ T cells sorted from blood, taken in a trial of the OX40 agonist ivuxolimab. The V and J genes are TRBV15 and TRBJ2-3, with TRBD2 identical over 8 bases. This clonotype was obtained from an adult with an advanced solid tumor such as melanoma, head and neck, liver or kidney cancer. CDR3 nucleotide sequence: TGTGCCACCAGCAGAGCAGGTAGCGGGAAGACAGATACGCAGTATTTT. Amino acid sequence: CATSRAGSGKTDTQYF.